Listed below are T cell receptor beta chains from one sample, sequenced in a study of breast tumors, draining lymph nodes, adjacent tissues. TCRdb used MiXCR to reprocess the multiplex PCR reads, holding one entry per CDR3 protein. The table has about 15,000 distinct CDR3 sequences, approximately 57% seen once. Input material: tumor-adjacent breast tissue. The receptors here all came from a female donor with breast cancer. Some clones in this sample may be carry-over from other donors' samples. The CDR3 runs from the conserved cysteine through the conserved F or W. D genes are given only for firm matches. For some rows the clone size is stated as once, few or many, or as a class when expanded; others skip it.

cdr3_nt	cdr3_aa	j_call	d_call	v_call	clone_size
TGTGCCAGCAGTCATGATGGCTATGGCTACACCTTC	CASSHDGYGYTF	TRBJ1-2	-	TRBV6-5	-
TGTGCCAGCAGCTTAAGGACTAGCGGAAACACAGATACGCAGTATTTT	CASSLRTSGNTDTQYF	TRBJ2-3	TRBD2	TRBV7-3	-
TGTGCCAGCAGTGGACAGGGCTATGGCTACACCTTC	CASSGQGYGYTF	TRBJ1-2	TRBD1	TRBV6-1	medium-sized
TGCAGTGCTAGAGAGGCTAGCGGTTCCAGCAATGAGCAGTTCTTC	CSAREASGSSNEQFF	TRBJ2-1	TRBD2	TRBV20-1	-
TGCAGTGCTCTCAGGGGTTTTAACTATGGCTACACCTTC	CSALRGFNYGYTF	TRBJ1-2	-	TRBV20-1	once
TGTGCCAGCAGTCACTCCCGGGACAGAAACTATGGCTACACCTTC	CASSHSRDRNYGYTF	TRBJ1-2	TRBD1	TRBV6-5	-
TGTGCCAGCAGCCAGAAAGGACAGACTTACAATGAGCAGTTCTTC	CASSQKGQTYNEQFF	TRBJ2-1	-	TRBV5-8	once
TGCAGCGTTGGAGTCCCAGATACGCAGTATTTT	CSVGVPDTQYF	TRBJ2-3	-	TRBV29-1	-
TGTGCCAGCTCACCCAAAACACCGGACACCACAGGGGTTTTTGGAAACACCATATATTTT	CASSPKTPDTTGVFGNTIYF	TRBJ1-3	TRBD1	TRBV18	many
TGTGCCATCAGTGCCTCGGGGACCGGGGCCAACGTCCTGACTTTC	CAISASGTGANVLTF	TRBJ2-6	-	TRBV10-3	-
TGTGCCAGCAGTGGACAGGGGGCGCGAAGAAGTGAAAAACTGTTTTTT	CASSGQGARRSEKLFF	TRBJ1-4	TRBD1	TRBV6-6	-
TGCGCCAGCAGCCAGGAGACAGGGGCCAACTATGGCTACACCTTC	CASSQETGANYGYTF	TRBJ1-2	TRBD1	TRBV4-3	few
TGTGCCAGCAGGGACAGGGGGTTCTACGAGCAGTACTTC	CASRDRGFYEQYF	TRBJ2-7	TRBD1	TRBV6-5	medium-sized
TGTGCCAGCAGTGGCCGTCGAAAAGGGTATTCACCCCTCCACTTT	CASSGRRKGYSPLHF	TRBJ1-6	-	TRBV2	-
TGTGCCAGTACCTTGGGCGGGGGCTCTGGAAACACCATATATTTT	CASTLGGGSGNTIYF	TRBJ1-3	-	TRBV19	-
TGTGCCAGCGGCGACAGGGTGGTGAATGAAAAACTGTTTTTT	CASGDRVVNEKLFF	TRBJ1-4	TRBD1	TRBV6-5	many
TGTGCCAGCAGTTTAGCGCCAGAACAGAAGAATTCACCCCTCCACTTT	CASSLAPEQKNSPLHF	TRBJ1-6	-	TRBV12-3/TRBV12-4	medium-sized
TGTGCCAGCAGGAGGGACGGAGATAATTCACCCCTCCACTTT	CASRRDGDNSPLHF	TRBJ1-6	-	TRBV6-1	-
TGTGCCAGAAGCGGGGGAGGAGACATTTCGAACACTGAAGCTTTCTTT	CARSGGGDISNTEAFF	TRBJ1-1	-	TRBV7-8	many